This entry features one TCR beta chain sequence. Germline assignment: CDR1 SGDLS and CDR2 YYNGEE. The CDR3 has 17 amino acids. J lost 5 bases, V lost 3 bases, and 11 bases had no gene match. This specimen comes from a study of blood T cell repertoires in COVID-19. Profiled with immunoSEQ multiplex PCR; TCRdb holds only in-frame clones, not every one. Of around 220,000 clones in the sample, approximately 86% were seen once. The clonotype was recovered from a woman older than 75 with active or convalescent COVID-19. The material sequenced was peripheral blood. The chain joins TRBV9 to TRBJ2-3, with 11 positions matching TRBD2. The CDR3, as DNA: TGTGCCAGCAGCGCCCAACTAGCGGGAGTTCAGGGAGATACGCAGTATTTT. It translates to CASSAQLAGVQGDTQYF.